The sequence of this T cell receptor beta chain was determined in a study of cytomegalovirus exposure and HLA in healthy donors. Whole-study results and caveats: By HLA locus, TCR association rates varied in a later analysis, with DRB1 showing the most and HLA-C the fewest.

Healthy bone marrow donors made up the cohort. The CDR3 is made up of 13 amino acids. V lost 6 bases and J lost 0, with 7 bases in between. Looked up from germline, CDR1 is MNHEY and CDR2 is SMNVEV (reference sequence). PCR involved 60 Vbeta and 13 Jbeta primers. The table came from immunoSEQ multiplex PCR; TCRdb's copy has only in-frame clones and leaves some out. The sample contains about 120,000 clones, 65% to 90% of which appear only once. About this clone: Its specificity is not known.

The V and J genes are TRBV27 and TRBJ2-3; no clear D gene. This TCR came from a woman in her forties in good health and CMV-seronegative. Sequencing was carried out using PBMCs. The CDR3 nucleotides read TGTGCCAGCAGCGAACAAAGCACAGATACGCAGTATTTT. It codes for CASSEQSTDTQYF.